The clone carrying this TCR beta chain occurred a few times. This sample is drawn from a study of graft-versus-host responses after intestinal transplantation. Overall study context: Among the recipients, all got anti-thymocyte globulin induction and then tacrolimus and steroids for roughly three years. Study-wide results and caveats: Graft-versus-host to host-versus-graft clonal ratios in allografts were high in patients with graft-donor T cell macrochimerism. Peak circulating GvH clone levels tracked with early post-transplant HvG declines. Recipient marrow harbored GvH clones, some of which surfaced first in ileum or blood.

Germline V gene data show CDR1 as SGHVT and CDR2 as SQSDAQ. The CDR3 has 17 amino acids. Trimming cost V 4 bases and J 0 bases, with 15 bases left between them. The culture paired roughly 200,000 irradiated violet-dye-labeled stimulators with roughly 200,000 CFSE-labeled responders. This table comes from immunoSEQ multiplex PCR, and its TCRdb copy is limited to in-frame clones, with some not included. Here the sample spans 10,000 to 15,000 clones, 30% being singletons. Sequencing was performed on alloreactive CD8+ T cells from a mixed lymphocyte reaction culture, taken before intestinal transplant. Subset denoted: CFSE-low proliferating T cells sorted from roughly 6-day pre-transplant mixed lymphocyte reaction (GvH or HvG direction). The sequence came from a human patient who received an intestinal transplant. The rearrangement uses TRBV7-4 and TRBJ2-2; D assignment may be TRBD1 or TRBD2 (6 bases each). The CDR3 region is CASSSRVGGSNTGELFF. DNA of the CDR3: TGTGCCAGCAGCTCTCGAGTGGGGGGCTCGAACACCGGGGAGCTGTTTTTT.